This TCR beta chain came from a study of blood T cell repertoires in COVID-19. Study summary: Collection of acute and convalescent COVID-19 samples took place in the United States, Italy and Spain. Nucleic acid was either cDNA or gDNA, and it came from T cells, B-cell-depleted T cells, or PBMCs.

Germline V CDR1 and CDR2: SEHNR, FQNEAQ (reference sequence). The CDR3 has 14 amino acids. V was pared by 1 base and J by 4 bases, with 10 bases between. Original data processing: Estimation of nucleated cell counts relied on the amplification of reference gene primers. Here immunoSEQ multiplex PCR was the method, and the copy in TCRdb shows in-frame clones only, minus some. Clone size and V and J calls were adopted from that table, with D and trimming inferred from the DNA. The sample records around 80,000 clones, roughly 80% being singletons. Sequenced: peripheral blood. V is TRBV7-9 and J is TRBJ1-2; D remains ambiguous. The receptor comes from a human donor in a cohort sampled during active COVID-19. CDR3 bases: TGTGCCAGCAGCTTAGGAAGCTTCTTCTATGGCTACACCTTC. It codes for CASSLGSFFYGYTF.